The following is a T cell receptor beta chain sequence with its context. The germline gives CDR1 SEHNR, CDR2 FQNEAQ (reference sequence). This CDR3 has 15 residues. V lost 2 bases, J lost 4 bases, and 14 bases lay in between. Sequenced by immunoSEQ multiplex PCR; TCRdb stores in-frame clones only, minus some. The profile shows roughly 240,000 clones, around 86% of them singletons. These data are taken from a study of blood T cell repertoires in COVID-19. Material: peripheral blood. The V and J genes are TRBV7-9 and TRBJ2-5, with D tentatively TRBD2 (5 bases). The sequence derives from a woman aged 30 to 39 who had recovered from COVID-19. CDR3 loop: CASSLYIGDRETQYF. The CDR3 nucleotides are TGTGCCAGCAGCTTATACATCGGGGATCGAGAGACCCAGTACTTC.